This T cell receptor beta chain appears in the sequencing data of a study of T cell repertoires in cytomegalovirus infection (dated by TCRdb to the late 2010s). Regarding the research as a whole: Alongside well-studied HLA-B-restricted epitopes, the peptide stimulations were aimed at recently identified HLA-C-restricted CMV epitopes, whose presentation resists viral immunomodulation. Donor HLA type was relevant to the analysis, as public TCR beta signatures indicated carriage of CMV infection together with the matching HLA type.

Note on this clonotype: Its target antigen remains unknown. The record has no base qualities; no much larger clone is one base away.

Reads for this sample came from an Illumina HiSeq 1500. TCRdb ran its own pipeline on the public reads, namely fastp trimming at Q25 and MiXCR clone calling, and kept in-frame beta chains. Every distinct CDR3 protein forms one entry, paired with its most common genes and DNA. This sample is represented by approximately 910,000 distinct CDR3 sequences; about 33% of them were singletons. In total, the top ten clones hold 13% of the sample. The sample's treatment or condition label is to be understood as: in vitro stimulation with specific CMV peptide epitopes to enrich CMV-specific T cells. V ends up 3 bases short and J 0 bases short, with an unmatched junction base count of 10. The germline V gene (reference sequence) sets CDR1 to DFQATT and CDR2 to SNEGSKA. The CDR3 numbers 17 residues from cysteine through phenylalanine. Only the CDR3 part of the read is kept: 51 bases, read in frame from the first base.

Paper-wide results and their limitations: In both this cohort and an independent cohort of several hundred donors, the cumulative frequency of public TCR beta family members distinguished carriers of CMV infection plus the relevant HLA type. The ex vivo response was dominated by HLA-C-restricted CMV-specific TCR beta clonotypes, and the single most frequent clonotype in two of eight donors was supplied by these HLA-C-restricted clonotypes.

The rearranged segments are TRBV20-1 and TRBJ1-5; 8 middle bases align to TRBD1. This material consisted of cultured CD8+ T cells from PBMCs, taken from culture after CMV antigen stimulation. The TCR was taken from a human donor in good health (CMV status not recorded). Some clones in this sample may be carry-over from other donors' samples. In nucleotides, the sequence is TGCAGTGCTAGTGTTCGGACAGGGACTTATAGCAATCAGCCCCAGCATTTT. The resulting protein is CSASVRTGTYSNQPQHF.